These 20 T cell receptor beta chains originate from one sample sequenced in a study of T cells in Graves' hyperthyroidism and ophthalmopathy. From RNA transcripts, TCR beta CDR3 regions were amplified. Researchers ran a first-round RT-PCR on the TCR CDR3 using the HTBI primer set. TCRdb itself ran the multiplex PCR reads through MiXCR, one entry per CDR3 protein. Of approximately 480,000 distinct CDR3 sequences listed, around 20% are singletons. Sequenced input: blood. These receptors came from a young man with Graves' hyperthyroidism.

The chain joins TRBV7-9 to TRBJ2-7; D is perhaps TRBD1 (6 bases). Germline lookup yields CDR1 SEHNR and CDR2 FQNEAQ (reference sequence). The CDR3 consists of 12 residues. V was trimmed by 5 bases and J by 6 bases, leaving 11 bases between them. In DNA, the CDR3 is TGTGCCAGCAGCCGCGACAGGCCCGAGCAGTACTTC. Its translation is CASSRDRPEQYF.

This clonotype was counted many times. This chain links TRBV28 with TRBJ1-2; 7 positions match TRBD1. This CDR3 is built from 15 residues. In germline, CDR1 is MDHEN, CDR2 SYDVKM. V shed 6 bases, J shed 4 bases, and the junction held 11 bases outside the gene matches. The CDR3 loop is CASRQGFTGAYGYTF. CDR3 DNA: TGTGCCAGCAGACAGGGGTTCACAGGGGCCTATGGCTACACCTTC.

This clonotype was found many times. The chain carries TRBV12-5 and TRBJ2-7; TRBD1 aligns across 7 bases. This CDR3 has 14 amino acids. The J segment lost 2 bases and the V segment lost 7 bases, leaving 8 bases of the junction unmatched. Germline V gene data show CDR1 as LGHNT and CDR2 as FRNRAP. The CDR3 spells CASAKGQPTYEQYF. CDR3 coding DNA: TGTGCTAGTGCCAAGGGACAGCCTACCTACGAGCAGTACTTC.

This clonotype appeared many times. J is TRBJ2-7 and V is TRBV7-9; D gene ambiguous. This CDR3 contains 13 residues. CDR1 is SEHNR, CDR2 FQNEAQ, per germline (reference sequence). Trimming took 5 bases from V and 2 from J, leaving 10 bases between them. The CDR3 DNA follows: TGTGCCAGCAGCGGCGTTGGGCCCTACGAGCAGTACTTC. It translates to CASSGVGPYEQYF. The complete variable domain, with remaining parts taken from reference TRBV7-9 and TRBJ2-7, reads DTGVSQNPRHKITKRGQNVTFRCDPISEHNRLYWYRQTLGQGPEFLTYFQNEAQLEKSRLLSDRFSAERPKGSFSTLEIQRTEQGDSAMYLCASSGVGPYEQYFGPGTRLTVT.

This clonotype was observed a few times. The chain couples TRBV5-1 to TRBJ2-5; D tentatively fits TRBD1 or TRBD2 (6 bases each). CDR1 and CDR2 from the germline V gene are SGHRS and YFSETQ. The V gene lost 4 bases and the J gene lost 1 base, with 17 bases spanning the gap. This CDR3 is built from 16 residues. The CDR3 region has the DNA TGCGCCAGCAGCATAGGCTCCAGGGGACTCCAAGAGACCCAGTACTTC. Its translation is CASSIGSRGLQETQYF.

The V call is TRBV7-9, the J call TRBJ2-7; D may match TRBD1 or TRBD2 (5 bases each). The CDR3 consists of 13 residues. With 10 bases removed from V and 11 bases from J, the gap between germline ends came to 24 bases. Germline V gene lookup returns CDR1 SEHNR and CDR2 FQNEAQ (reference sequence). The CDR3 sequence is CANRSGPTRQEYF. CDR3 sequence (DNA): TGTGCCAACAGATCGGGACCTACGAGGCAGGAGTACTTC.

This clonotype was detected many times. The chain employs TRBV28 and TRBJ2-7; D is unresolved. The CDR3 covers 13 residues. V was pared by 2 bases and J by 6 bases, with 11 bases between. In germline, CDR1 is MDHEN, CDR2 SYDVKM. The CDR3 is CASSLSQSPEQYF. In DNA form, the CDR3 reads TGTGCCAGCAGTTTAAGCCAGTCTCCCGAGCAGTACTTC.

The sample holds one count of this clonotype. The chain carries TRBV7-9 and TRBJ2-5; D ambiguous. CDR1 is SEHNR and CDR2 is FQNEAQ in the germline V gene (reference sequence). V was clipped by 2 bases and J by 3 bases, with 7 bases between them. The CDR3 has 13 residues. Here the CDR3 reads CASSLYGKETQYF. The CDR3 DNA sequence: TGTGCCAGCAGCTTATATGGGAAAGAGACCCAGTACTTC.

This clonotype was detected many times. V is TRBV5-1 and J is TRBJ2-7; D call uncertain. The CDR3 contains 15 residues. The germline gives CDR1 SGHRS, CDR2 YFSETQ. Trimming shortened V by 6 bases and J by 1 base, and 17 bases separated the two germline ends. The CDR3 loop reads CASNLPRPLSYEQYF. The DNA for the CDR3 is TGCGCCAGCAATCTACCCCGGCCCCTTTCCTACGAGCAGTACTTC.

Notes on this clonotype: Possible read error: a much larger clone is one base away. The J gene is TRBJ1-2, the V gene TRBV27; D call uncertain. CDR1 MNHEY and CDR2 SMNVEV come from the germline V gene (reference sequence). V was trimmed by 3 bases and J by 4 bases, leaving 9 bases between them. The CDR3 loop spans 13 amino acids. CDR3 protein: CASSFGPFYGYTF. The CDR3 region has the DNA TGTGCCAGCAGTTTCGGGCCTTTCTATGGCTACACCTTC.

This clonotype came up many times. The chain recombines TRBV6-1 with TRBJ2-7; D unresolved. Germline CDR1 MNHNS, CDR2 SASEGT. V lost 1 base and J lost 3, with 7 bases in between. The CDR3 extends over 13 amino acids. The CDR3 DNA is TGTGCCAGCAGTGAAGATACAGACTACGAGCAGTACTTC. Amino acid sequence: CASSEDTDYEQYF.

This clonotype was picked up many times. V is TRBV20-1 and J is TRBJ2-7; 11 bases match TRBD1. The CDR3 is 12 residues long. The V gene's germline CDR1 is DFQATT and CDR2 SNEGSKA (reference sequence). The CDR3 sequence: CSGGQGGYEQYF. As DNA, the CDR3 is TGCAGCGGGGGACAGGGGGGGTACGAGCAGTACTTC.

There are many counts of this clonotype. V is TRBV6-5 and J is TRBJ2-7; 11 bases map to TRBD1. The CDR3 is 14 amino acids. V was clipped by 6 bases and J by 6 bases; unmatched bases: 7. Germline V gene sequence: CDR1 MNHEY, CDR2 SVGAGI. CDR3 coding DNA: TGTGCCAGCAGCTATACCGGGACAGGGGGCGAGCAGTACTTC. This sequence encodes CASSYTGTGGEQYF.

This clonotype was observed a few times. J is TRBJ2-5 and V is TRBV3-1, with 8 nucleotides matching TRBD2. The CDR3 consists of 16 residues. Germline V gives CDR1 LGHDT, CDR2 YNNKEL (reference sequence). The J segment lost 2 bases and the V segment lost 6 bases, leaving 11 bases of the junction unmatched. CDR3 bases: TGTGCCAGCAGGTCTACTAGCGGTTCTGAACAAGAGACCCAGTACTTC. Translation: CASRSTSGSEQETQYF.

J is TRBJ1-1 and V is TRBV6-2 or TRBV6-3; 9 nucleotides match TRBD1. V lost 2 bases and J lost 10; bases outside the gene matches: 8. CDR1 and CDR2 (germline): MNHEY, SVGEGT. This CDR3 spans 14 amino acids. CDR3 in amino acids: CASSYTGGLEGAFF. DNA of the CDR3: TGTGCCAGCAGTTACACAGGGGGCCTCGAGGGAGCTTTCTTT.

At least ten counts were recorded for this clonotype. The chain joins TRBV11-2 to TRBJ1-2; tentatively, D is TRBD1 (6 bases). V was cut by 5 bases and J by 3 bases, with 13 bases left in between. CDR3 size: 14 residues. Per germline, CDR1 SGHAT and CDR2 FQNNGV. The CDR3 nucleotides read TGTGCCAGCAGCCTGATGGGGGCGGACTATGGCTACACCTTC. Amino acid sequence: CASSLMGADYGYTF.

This chain connects TRBV4-1 to TRBJ1-5; the match to TRBD1 covers 10 bases. Germline trimming cut 5 bases from V and 6 bases from J; bases unmatched to any gene: 7. The CDR3 has 15 residues. Germline-derived CDR1 and CDR2 are MGHRA and YSYEKL. CDR3 nucleotide sequence: TGCGCCAGCAGCGACCGGGACAGGGGCTCTCAGCCCCAGCATTTT. Its translation is CASSDRDRGSQPQHF.

Ten or more counts support this clonotype. This sequence joins TRBV24-1 and TRBJ1-2; D is ambiguous. This CDR3 has 14 amino acids. CDR1 is KGHDR, CDR2 SFDVKD, per germline. V was trimmed by 5 bases and J by 1 base, leaving 10 bases between them. In nucleotides, the CDR3 is TGTGCCACCAGTGGAAAAAGGAATAACTATGGCTACACCTTC. Amino acid sequence: CATSGKRNNYGYTF.

This clonotype was seen ten or more times. This is likely a read error, given that the CDR3 carries no conserved phenylalanine or tryptophan at its end. The chain joins TRBV12-3 or TRBV12-4 to TRBJ1-1; D unclear. V gave up 5 bases and J gave up 5 bases, with 15 bases separating them. This CDR3 contains 14 residues. The CDR3 reads CASSPWRERTEAFL. The CDR3 nucleotides are TGTGCCAGCAGTCCTTGGAGGGAGAGAACTGAAGCTTTCCTT.

This clonotype was recorded many times. The chain uses TRBV6-5 and TRBJ2-7, with unresolved D. Germline-derived CDR1 and CDR2 are MNHEY and SVGAGI. CDR3 size: 13 residues. Trimming took off 3 bases at V and 3 bases at J, with 9 bases between the two ends. The CDR3 protein is CASSYQYSYEQYF. The CDR3, as DNA: TGTGCCAGCAGTTATCAGTACAGCTACGAGCAGTACTTC.